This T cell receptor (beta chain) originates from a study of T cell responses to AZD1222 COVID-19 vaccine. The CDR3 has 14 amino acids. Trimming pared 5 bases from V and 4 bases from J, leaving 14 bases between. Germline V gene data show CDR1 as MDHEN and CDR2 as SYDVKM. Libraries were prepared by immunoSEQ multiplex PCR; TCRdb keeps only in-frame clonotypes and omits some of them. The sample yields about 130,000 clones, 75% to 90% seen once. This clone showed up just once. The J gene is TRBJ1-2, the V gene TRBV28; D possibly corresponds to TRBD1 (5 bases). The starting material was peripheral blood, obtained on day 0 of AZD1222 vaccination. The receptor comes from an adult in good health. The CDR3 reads CASSPARVGYGYTF. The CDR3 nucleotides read TGTGCCAGCAGTCCAGCCAGGGTTGGCTATGGCTACACCTTC.